Shown below are 15 T cell receptor beta chains from a single sample sequenced in a study of T cells in tumors after PD-1 blockade. Some clones are missing from TCRdb's copy, which holds only in-frame ones; the method was immunoSEQ multiplex PCR. Of 15,000 to 20,000 clones listed, over 75% are singletons. The sequenced sample was PBMCs, obtained after anti-PD-1 therapy. The receptors shown here come from a human donor with advanced basal cell or squamous cell carcinoma (not recorded which).

The chain couples TRBV27 to TRBJ2-5; 7 bases fit TRBD1. The V and J ends lost 5 bases and 5 bases, in that order; junction bases with no gene match: 11. The length of the CDR3 is 15 residues. Looked up from germline, CDR1 is MNHEY and CDR2 is SMNVEV (reference sequence). The CDR3 protein is CASSPWDRIGETQYF. For the CDR3, the DNA is TGTGCCAGCAGTCCCTGGGACAGAATCGGGGAGACCCAGTACTTC.

CDR3 protein: CASSFQRTANTEAFF. As DNA, the CDR3 is TGTGCCAGCAGTTTCCAAAGGACGGCGAACACTGAAGCTTTCTTT. The chain combines TRBV3-1 (or the pseudogene TRBV3-2) with TRBJ1-1; D not resolved. Trimming left V 6 bases short and J 1 base short, with 15 bases between. The CDR3 is 15 residues long. Germline-derived CDR1 and CDR2 are LGHDT and YNNKEL (reference sequence).

This CDR3 reads CATSDPTGANTEAFF. The DNA of the CDR3 is TGTGCCACCAGTGACCCGACAGGGGCGAACACTGAAGCTTTCTTT. This sequence joins TRBV24-1 and TRBJ1-1; the match to TRBD1 covers 8 bases. There are 15 residues in the CDR3. The germline CDR1 and CDR2 sequences are KGHDR and SFDVKD. The ends lost 4 bases at V and 1 base at J; junction bases unmatched: 4.

This clone came up a few times. V and J are TRBV6-1 and TRBJ1-1; possible D gene TRBD1, 6 bases. V was pared by 3 bases and J by 5 bases, with 16 bases between. The CDR3 has 15 residues. Germline V lookup: CDR1 MNHNS, CDR2 SASEGT. For the CDR3, the DNA is TGTGCCAGCAGTGATGCCACAGGGTATAGAACTGAAGCTTTCTTT. Translating it yields CASSDATGYRTEAFF.

CDR3 in DNA: TGCGCCAGCAGCTCCCACGGGGGGGATCAGCCCCAGCATTTT. Residues: CASSSHGGDQPQHF. V and J are TRBV5-1 and TRBJ1-5; tentative D call: TRBD1 (5 bases). CDR3 length: 14 residues. V lost 3 bases to trimming and J lost 5 bases, with 12 bases between them. Germline V gene sequence: CDR1 SGHRS, CDR2 YFSETQ.

The chain couples TRBV7-3 to TRBJ2-6; TRBD1 aligns across 7 bases. Germline CDR1 and CDR2: SGHTA and FQGTGA. The CDR3 has 16 amino acids. V was clipped by 2 bases and J by 2 bases; unmatched bases: 3. This chain's CDR3 is CASSLFQGAGANVLTF. In DNA form, the CDR3 reads TGTGCCAGCAGCTTATTCCAGGGGGCTGGGGCCAACGTCCTGACTTTC.

The genes are TRBV13 and TRBJ2-1; TRBD2 matches 10 bases. With 2 bases clipped from V and 3 bases from J, the junction kept 4 bases outside the gene matches. The CDR3 runs 16 residues. Germline V lookup: CDR1 PRHDT, CDR2 FYEKMQ (reference sequence). The CDR3 is CASSLPLAGGYNEQFF. In DNA form, the CDR3 reads TGTGCCAGCAGCTTACCCTTAGCGGGGGGCTACAATGAGCAGTTCTTC.

This clone has a handful of counts. CDR3 nucleotide sequence: TGTGCCAGCAGTGAAGCGGGATTTGGCAGCGTGATCTCTGGAAACACCATATATTTT. Translating gives CASSEAGFGSVISGNTIYF. This chain joins TRBV6-1 and TRBJ1-3; D call uncertain. The V gene's germline CDR1 is MNHNS and CDR2 SASEGT. V was cut by 0 bases and J by 0 bases, with 18 bases left in between. This CDR3 is 19 amino acids long.

The gene calls are TRBV3-1 (or the pseudogene TRBV3-2) and TRBJ1-1; no clear D gene. This CDR3 spans 11 amino acids. The V end lost 6 bases, the J end lost 11 bases, and 13 bases lay between the germline ends. Germline V lookup: CDR1 LGHDT, CDR2 YNNKEL (reference sequence). CDR3 coding DNA: TGTGCCAGCAGAAGCGCGGGGTACGCTTTCTTT. As protein: CASRSAGYAFF.

CDR3 DNA sequence: TGTGCCAGCAGCCCCGGGGTAGCGGGGGCCCCGGAGACCCAGTACTTC. As protein: CASSPGVAGAPETQYF. The chain carries TRBV5-4 and TRBJ2-5, with 9 positions matching TRBD2. V shed 4 bases, J shed 5 bases, and the junction held 12 bases outside the gene matches. CDR3 length: 16 amino acids. Germline loops: CDR1 SGHNT, CDR2 YYREEE (reference sequence).

This clone was detected only once. This rearrangement joins TRBV18 to TRBJ2-3; 8 nucleotides agree with TRBD1. Unmatched junction bases numbered 6, after V lost 3 bases and J lost 1 base. CDR3 size: 16 residues. Germline lookup yields CDR1 KGHSH and CDR2 LQKENI. CDR3 loop: CASSPSATGGTDTQYF. In nucleotides, the CDR3 is TGTGCCAGCTCACCTTCTGCGACAGGGGGCACAGATACGCAGTATTTT.

This clone has just a few counts. This sequence joins TRBV28 and TRBJ1-5; D may be TRBD1 (6 bases). This CDR3 region has 14 residues. CDR1 and CDR2 (germline): MDHEN, SYDVKM. The V gene lost 7 bases and the J gene lost 7 bases, with 17 bases spanning the gap. The CDR3 coding sequence is TGTGCCAGCACCGTAGCAGGGGTTGGCCAGCCCCAGCATTTT. It yields the protein CASTVAGVGQPQHF.

Notes on this clone: Its ends do not fully match the called genes, so a read error is possible. V usage is TRBV28 and J usage is TRBJ2-3; 11 nucleotides agree with TRBD2. There are 14 residues in the CDR3. Germline CDR1 reads MDHEN; CDR2 reads SYDVKM. The CDR3: CASSVGTSGTPPNF. DNA for the CDR3: TGTGCCAGCAGTGTCGGGACTAGCGGCACCCCCCCTAATTTT. The full variable domain, with the rest looked up from reference TRBV28 and TRBJ2-3, is DVKVTQSSRYLVKRTGEKVFLECVQDMDHENMFWYRQDPGLGLRLIYFSYDVKMKEKGDIPEGYSVSREKKERFSLILESASTNQTSMYLCASSVGTSGTPPNFGPGTRLTVL.

CDR3 loop: CSGDRAFF. Here the CDR3 DNA reads TGCAGCGGGGACAGAGCTTTCTTT. V usage is TRBV29-1 and J usage is TRBJ1-1; TRBD1 aligns across 7 bases. J lost 10 bases, V lost 7 bases, and 0 bases had no gene match. Per the germline V gene, CDR1 is SQVTM and CDR2 is ANQGSEA. CDR3 length: 8 residues.

This clone was detected only a few times. The genes are TRBV6-5 and TRBJ1-2, with a tentative D call TRBD1 (5 bases). Per germline, CDR1 MNHEY and CDR2 SVGAGI. The CDR3 covers 13 residues. V lost 5 bases, J lost 8 bases, and 15 bases lay in between. This CDR3 reads CASSKDTAGGYTF. As DNA, the CDR3 is TGTGCCAGCAGTAAGGACACCGCGGGAGGCTACACCTTC.